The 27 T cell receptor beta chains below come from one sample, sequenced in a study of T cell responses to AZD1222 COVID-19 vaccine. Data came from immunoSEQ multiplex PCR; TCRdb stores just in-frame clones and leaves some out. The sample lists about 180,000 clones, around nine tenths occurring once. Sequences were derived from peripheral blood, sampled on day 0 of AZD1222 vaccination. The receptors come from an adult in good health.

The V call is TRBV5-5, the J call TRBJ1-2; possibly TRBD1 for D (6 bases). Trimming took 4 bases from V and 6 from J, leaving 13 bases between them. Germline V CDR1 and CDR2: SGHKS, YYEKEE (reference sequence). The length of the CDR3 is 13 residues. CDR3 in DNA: TGTGCCAGCAGCCTAGGGACACGCCATGGCTACACCTTC. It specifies CASSLGTRHGYTF. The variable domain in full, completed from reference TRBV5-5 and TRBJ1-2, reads DAGVTQSPTHLIKTRGQQVTLRCSPISGHKSVSWYQQVLGQGPQFIFQYYEKEERGRGNFPDRFSARQFPNYSSELNVNALLLGDSALYLCASSLGTRHGYTFGSGTRLTVV.

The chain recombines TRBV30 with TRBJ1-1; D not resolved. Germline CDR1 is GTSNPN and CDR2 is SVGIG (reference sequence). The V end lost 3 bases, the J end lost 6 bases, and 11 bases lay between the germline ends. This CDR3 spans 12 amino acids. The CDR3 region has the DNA TGTGCCTGGAGCGTCGGGAGCGCTGAAGCTTTCTTT. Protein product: CAWSVGSAEAFF.

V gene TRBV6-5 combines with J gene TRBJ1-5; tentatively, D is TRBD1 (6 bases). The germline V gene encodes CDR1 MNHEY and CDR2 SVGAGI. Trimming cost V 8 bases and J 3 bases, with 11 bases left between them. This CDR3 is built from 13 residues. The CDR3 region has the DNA TGTGCCAGCTGGAGGGGGTTCAATCAGCCCCAGCATTTT. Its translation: CASWRGFNQPQHF.

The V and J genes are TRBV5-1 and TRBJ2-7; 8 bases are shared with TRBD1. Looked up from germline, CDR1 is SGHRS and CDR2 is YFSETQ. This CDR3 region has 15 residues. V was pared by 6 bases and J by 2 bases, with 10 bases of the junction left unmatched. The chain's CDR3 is CASIDRDRKPYEQYF. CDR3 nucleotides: TGCGCCAGCATTGACAGGGACAGGAAACCCTACGAGCAGTACTTC.

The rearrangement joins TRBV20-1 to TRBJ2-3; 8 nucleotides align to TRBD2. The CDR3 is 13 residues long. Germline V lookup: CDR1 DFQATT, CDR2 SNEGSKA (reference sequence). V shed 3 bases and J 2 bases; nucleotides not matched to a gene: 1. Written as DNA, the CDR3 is TGCAGTGCTAGTAGCGGGAACACAGATACGCAGTATTTT. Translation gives CSASSGNTDTQYF.

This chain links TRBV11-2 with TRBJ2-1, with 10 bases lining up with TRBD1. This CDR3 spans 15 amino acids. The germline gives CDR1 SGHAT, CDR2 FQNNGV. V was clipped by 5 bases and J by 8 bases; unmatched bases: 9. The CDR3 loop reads CASSNIRQGADEQFF. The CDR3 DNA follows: TGTGCCAGCAGCAATATTCGACAGGGGGCGGATGAGCAGTTCTTC. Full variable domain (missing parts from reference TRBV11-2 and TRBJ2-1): EAGVAQSPRYKIIEKRQSVAFWCNPISGHATLYWYQQILGQGPKLLIQFQNNGVVDDSQLPKDRFSAERLKGVDSTLKIQPAKLEDSAVYLCASSNIRQGADEQFFGPGTRLTVL.

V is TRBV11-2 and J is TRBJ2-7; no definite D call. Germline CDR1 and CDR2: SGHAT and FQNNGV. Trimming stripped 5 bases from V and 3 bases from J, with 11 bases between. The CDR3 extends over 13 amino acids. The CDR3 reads CASSPVQFYEQYF. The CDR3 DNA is TGTGCCAGCAGCCCCGTACAGTTCTACGAGCAGTACTTC.

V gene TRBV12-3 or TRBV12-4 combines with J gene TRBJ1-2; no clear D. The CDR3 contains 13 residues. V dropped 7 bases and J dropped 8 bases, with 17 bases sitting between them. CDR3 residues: CASNLASASGYTF. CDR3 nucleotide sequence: TGTGCCAGCAACCTAGCATCGGCGTCGGGCTACACCTTC.

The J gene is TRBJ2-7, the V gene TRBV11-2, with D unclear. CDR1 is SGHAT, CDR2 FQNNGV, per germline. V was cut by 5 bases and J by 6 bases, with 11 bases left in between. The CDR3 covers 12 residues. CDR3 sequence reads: CASSPILSEQYF. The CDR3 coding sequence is TGTGCCAGCAGCCCGATCCTCAGCGAGCAGTACTTC.

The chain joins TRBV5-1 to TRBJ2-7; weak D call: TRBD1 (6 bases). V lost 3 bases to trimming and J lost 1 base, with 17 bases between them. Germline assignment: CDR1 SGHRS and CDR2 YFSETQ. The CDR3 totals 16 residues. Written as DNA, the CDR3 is TGCGCCAGCAGCTCTGGGGGACAAGGGATATCCTACGAGCAGTACTTC. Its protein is CASSSGGQGISYEQYF.

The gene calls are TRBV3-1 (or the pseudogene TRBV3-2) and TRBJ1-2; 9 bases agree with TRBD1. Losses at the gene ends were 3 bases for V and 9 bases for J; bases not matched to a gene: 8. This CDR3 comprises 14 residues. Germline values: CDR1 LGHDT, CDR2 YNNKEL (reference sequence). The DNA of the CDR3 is TGTGCCAGCAGCCATCGATCGGGACAGGGTCGCTACACCTTC. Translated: CASSHRSGQGRYTF.

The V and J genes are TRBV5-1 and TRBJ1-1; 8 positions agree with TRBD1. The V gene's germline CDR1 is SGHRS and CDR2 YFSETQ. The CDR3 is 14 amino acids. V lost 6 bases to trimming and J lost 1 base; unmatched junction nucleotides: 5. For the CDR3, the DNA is TGCGCCAGCAAACTAGGACAGGGGAACACTGAAGCTTTCTTT. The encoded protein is CASKLGQGNTEAFF.

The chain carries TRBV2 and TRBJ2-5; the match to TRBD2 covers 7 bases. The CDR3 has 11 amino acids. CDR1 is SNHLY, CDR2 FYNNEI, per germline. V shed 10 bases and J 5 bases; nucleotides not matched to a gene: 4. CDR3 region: CATREVETQYF. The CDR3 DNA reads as TGTGCCACCCGGGAGGTTGAGACCCAGTACTTC.

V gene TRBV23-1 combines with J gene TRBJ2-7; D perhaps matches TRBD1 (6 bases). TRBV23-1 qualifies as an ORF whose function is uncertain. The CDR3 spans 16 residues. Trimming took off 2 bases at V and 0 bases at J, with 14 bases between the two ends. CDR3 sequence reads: CASSQESGQCSYEQYF. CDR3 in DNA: TGCGCCAGCAGTCAAGAATCCGGACAGTGCTCCTACGAGCAGTACTTC.

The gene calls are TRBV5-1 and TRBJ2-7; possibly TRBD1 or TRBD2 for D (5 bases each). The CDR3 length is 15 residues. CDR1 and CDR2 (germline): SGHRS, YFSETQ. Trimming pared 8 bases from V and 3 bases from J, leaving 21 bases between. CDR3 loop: CARPTERGQCYEQYF. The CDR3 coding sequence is TGCGCCAGGCCGACCGAGAGGGGTCAGTGCTACGAGCAGTACTTC.

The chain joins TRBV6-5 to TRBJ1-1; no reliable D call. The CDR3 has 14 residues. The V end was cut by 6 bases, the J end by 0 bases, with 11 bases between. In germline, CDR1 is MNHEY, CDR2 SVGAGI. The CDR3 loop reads CASRIFGMNTEAFF. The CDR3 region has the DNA TGTGCCAGCAGGATTTTTGGCATGAACACTGAAGCTTTCTTT.

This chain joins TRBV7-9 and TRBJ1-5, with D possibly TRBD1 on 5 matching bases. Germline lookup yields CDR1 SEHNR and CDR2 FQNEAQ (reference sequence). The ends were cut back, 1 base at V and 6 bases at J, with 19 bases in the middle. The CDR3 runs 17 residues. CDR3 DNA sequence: TGTGCCAGCAGCTTAGGTAGCCCAGGGTATGTAGGTCAGCCCCAGCATTTT. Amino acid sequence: CASSLGSPGYVGQPQHF.

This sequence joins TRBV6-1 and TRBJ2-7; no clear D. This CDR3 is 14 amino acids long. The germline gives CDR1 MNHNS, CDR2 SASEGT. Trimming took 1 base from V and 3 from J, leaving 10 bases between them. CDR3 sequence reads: CASSEGTYFYEQYF. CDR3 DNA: TGTGCCAGCAGTGAAGGCACATACTTCTACGAGCAGTACTTC.

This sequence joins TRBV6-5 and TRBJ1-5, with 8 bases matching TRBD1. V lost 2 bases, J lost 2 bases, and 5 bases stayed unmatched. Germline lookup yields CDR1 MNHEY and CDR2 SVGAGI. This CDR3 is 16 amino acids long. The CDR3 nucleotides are TGTGCCAGCAGTTACGGACCAGGGGGCGGCAATCAGCCCCAGCATTTT. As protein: CASSYGPGGGNQPQHF.

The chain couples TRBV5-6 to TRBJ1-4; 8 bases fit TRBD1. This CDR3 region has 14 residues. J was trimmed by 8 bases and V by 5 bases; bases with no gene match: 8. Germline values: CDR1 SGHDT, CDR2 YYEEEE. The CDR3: CASSYGTGGEKLFF. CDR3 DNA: TGTGCCAGCAGTTACGGGACAGGAGGCGAAAAACTGTTTTTT.

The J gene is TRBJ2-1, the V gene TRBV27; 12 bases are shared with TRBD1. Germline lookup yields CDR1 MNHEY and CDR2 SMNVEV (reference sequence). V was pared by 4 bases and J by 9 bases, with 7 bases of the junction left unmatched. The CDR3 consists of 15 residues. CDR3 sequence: CASSSVGTGGTEQFF. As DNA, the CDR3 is TGTGCCAGCAGTTCGGTCGGGACAGGGGGCACTGAGCAGTTCTTC.

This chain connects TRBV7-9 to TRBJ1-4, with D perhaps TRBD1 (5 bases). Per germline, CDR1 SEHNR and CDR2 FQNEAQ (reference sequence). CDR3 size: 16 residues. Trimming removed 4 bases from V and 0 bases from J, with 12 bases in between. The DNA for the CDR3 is TGTGCCAGCAGCTCCTATCTACAGGCAACTAATGAAAAACTGTTTTTT. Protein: CASSSYLQATNEKLFF.

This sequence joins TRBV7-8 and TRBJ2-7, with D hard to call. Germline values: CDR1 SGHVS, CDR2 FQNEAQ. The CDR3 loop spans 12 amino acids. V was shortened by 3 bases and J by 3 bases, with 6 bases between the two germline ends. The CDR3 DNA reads TGTGCCAGCAGCTTTCGCGACTACGAGCAGTACTTC. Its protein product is CASSFRDYEQYF.

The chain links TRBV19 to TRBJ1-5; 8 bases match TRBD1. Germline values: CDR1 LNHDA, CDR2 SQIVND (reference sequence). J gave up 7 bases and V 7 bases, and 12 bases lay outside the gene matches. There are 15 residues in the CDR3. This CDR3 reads CASTQLDRGLQPQHF. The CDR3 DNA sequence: TGTGCCAGTACCCAGCTAGACAGGGGTCTACAGCCCCAGCATTTT.

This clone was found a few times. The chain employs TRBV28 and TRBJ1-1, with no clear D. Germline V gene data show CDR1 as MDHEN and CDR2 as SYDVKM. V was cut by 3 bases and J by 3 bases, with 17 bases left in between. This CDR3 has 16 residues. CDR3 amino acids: CASSLGVGEGHTEAFF. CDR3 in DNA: TGTGCCAGCAGTTTGGGTGTGGGTGAGGGTCACACTGAAGCTTTCTTT. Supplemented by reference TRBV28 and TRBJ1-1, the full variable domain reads DVKVTQSSRYLVKRTGEKVFLECVQDMDHENMFWYRQDPGLGLRLIYFSYDVKMKEKGDIPEGYSVSREKKERFSLILESASTNQTSMYLCASSLGVGEGHTEAFFGQGTRLTVV.

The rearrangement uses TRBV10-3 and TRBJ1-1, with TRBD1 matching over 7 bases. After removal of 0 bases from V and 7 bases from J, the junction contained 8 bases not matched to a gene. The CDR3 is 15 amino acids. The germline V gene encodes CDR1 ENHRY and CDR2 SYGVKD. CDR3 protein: CAISESSFRDSEAFF. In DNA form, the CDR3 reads TGTGCCATCAGTGAGTCGTCTTTCAGGGACAGTGAAGCTTTCTTT.

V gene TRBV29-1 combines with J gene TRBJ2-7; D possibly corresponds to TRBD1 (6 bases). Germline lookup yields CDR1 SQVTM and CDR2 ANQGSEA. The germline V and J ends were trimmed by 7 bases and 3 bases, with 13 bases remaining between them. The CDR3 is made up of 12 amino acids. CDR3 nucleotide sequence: TGCAGCGCCCGAGGACAGTTCTACGAGCAGTACTTC. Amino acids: CSARGQFYEQYF.